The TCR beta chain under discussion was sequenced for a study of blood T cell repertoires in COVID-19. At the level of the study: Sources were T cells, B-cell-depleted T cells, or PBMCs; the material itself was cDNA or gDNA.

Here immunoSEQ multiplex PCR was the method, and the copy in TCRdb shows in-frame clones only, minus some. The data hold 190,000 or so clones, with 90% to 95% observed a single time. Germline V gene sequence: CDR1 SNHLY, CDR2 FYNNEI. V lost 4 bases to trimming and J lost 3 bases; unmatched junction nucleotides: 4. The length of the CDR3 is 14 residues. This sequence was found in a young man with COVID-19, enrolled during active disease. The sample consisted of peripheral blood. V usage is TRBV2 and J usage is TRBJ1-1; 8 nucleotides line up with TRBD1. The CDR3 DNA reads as TGTGCCAGCAGTGCGACAGGGGTAGACACTGAAGCTTTCTTT. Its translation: CASSATGVDTEAFF. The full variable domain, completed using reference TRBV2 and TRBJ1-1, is EPEVTQTPSHQVTQMGQEVILRCVPISNHLYFYWYRQILGQKVEFLVSFYNNEISEKSEIFDDQFSVERPDGSNFTLKIRSTKLEDSAMYFCASSATGVDTEAFFGQGTRLTVV.